The rows below give T cell receptor beta chains drawn from one sample of a study of blood T cell repertoires in COVID-19. Repertoires were generated with immunoSEQ multiplex PCR, while TCRdb's copy carries only in-frame clones and drops some. The sample consists of hundreds of thousands of clones, roughly 85% of them appearing once. The sample taken for sequencing was PBMCs or T cells enriched from blood (not recorded which). The receptors stem from a man between 40 and 49 years old who had been exposed to COVID-19. Each CDR3 is given without its conserved first and last residue. A D gene is named only where the DNA matches it firmly.

CDR3aa | v_gene | d_gene | j_gene
ASQPQGASYEQY | TRBV6-5 | TRBD1 | TRBJ2-7
SVRAGGSNEQF | TRBV29-1 | TRBD2 | TRBJ2-1
ASNRLAGVPGANVLT | TRBV11-2 | TRBD2 | TRBJ2-6
ASSQRQYNQPQH | TRBV16 | . | TRBJ1-5
ASSRYPGQLYGYT | TRBV6-5 | . | TRBJ1-2
ASSQQQAQQGNTIY | TRBV4-1 | . | TRBJ1-3
ASSLGHEGTGYNEQF | TRBV5-1 | TRBD1 | TRBJ2-1
ASSQDPQQRISGNTIY | TRBV4-2 | . | TRBJ1-3
ATSRTGVVLNTEAF | TRBV11-3 | TRBD1 | TRBJ1-1
ATRTAGGNEKLF | TRBV2 | . | TRBJ1-4
ASSPGPSQETQY | TRBV7-9 | . | TRBJ2-5
ASSRGQEREGYT | TRBV19 | TRBD1 | TRBJ1-2
ASSLIPGGSAKNIQY | TRBV7-2 | TRBD1 | TRBJ2-4
ASSDSGGAGVNPGELF | TRBV6-4 | TRBD2 | TRBJ2-2
ASSEQPNTEAF | TRBV6-4 | . | TRBJ1-1
ASSVRGQETQY | TRBV9 | . | TRBJ2-5
ATRSPPGQKNTGELF | TRBV24-1 | TRBD1 | TRBJ2-2
ASSGWTPGNTEAF | TRBV19 | . | TRBJ1-1
ASSIAGTSYEQY | TRBV19 | . | TRBJ2-7
ASSLSAGRTGELF | TRBV7-3 | . | TRBJ2-2
ASSHSGTGGSYGYT | TRBV11-2 | TRBD1 | TRBJ1-2
ASSYRGTNEKLF | TRBV6-5 | . | TRBJ1-4
SATLREQY | TRBV20-1 | . | TRBJ2-7
ATSGGGEGYT | TRBV24-1 | TRBD1 | TRBJ1-2
ASSRHTTGIRTGELF | TRBV7-3 | TRBD1 | TRBJ2-2
ASSQGQYQETQY | TRBV7-9 | . | TRBJ2-5
ASRMGSSREQY | TRBV12-3/TRBV12-4 | . | TRBJ2-7
ASSKHGGDRAYNEQF | TRBV3-1/TRBV3-2 | . | TRBJ2-1
ASSPGARGGYGYT | TRBV18 | . | TRBJ1-2
ASSYRGSQPQH | TRBV7-8 | . | TRBJ1-5
ASSPGQGTREQY | TRBV7-6 | TRBD1 | TRBJ2-7
ASSQGQGVSAEAF | TRBV4-1 | . | TRBJ1-1
ATSLGGGYGYT | TRBV15 | . | TRBJ1-2
ASRFPGLPSGGSYNEQF | TRBV11-3 | . | TRBJ2-1
ASTSLGAGEGPGELF | TRBV5-6 | . | TRBJ2-2
ASSFRTGSNEQF | TRBV6-5 | TRBD1 | TRBJ2-1
AIQYTGELF | TRBV10-3 | . | TRBJ2-2
ASSSLQVGFAGELF | TRBV5-1 | . | TRBJ2-2
ASSLVLTEAF | TRBV5-5 | . | TRBJ1-1
ASSLRDQPQH | TRBV28 | . | TRBJ1-5
ASSARDSSPPGELF | TRBV9 | . | TRBJ2-2